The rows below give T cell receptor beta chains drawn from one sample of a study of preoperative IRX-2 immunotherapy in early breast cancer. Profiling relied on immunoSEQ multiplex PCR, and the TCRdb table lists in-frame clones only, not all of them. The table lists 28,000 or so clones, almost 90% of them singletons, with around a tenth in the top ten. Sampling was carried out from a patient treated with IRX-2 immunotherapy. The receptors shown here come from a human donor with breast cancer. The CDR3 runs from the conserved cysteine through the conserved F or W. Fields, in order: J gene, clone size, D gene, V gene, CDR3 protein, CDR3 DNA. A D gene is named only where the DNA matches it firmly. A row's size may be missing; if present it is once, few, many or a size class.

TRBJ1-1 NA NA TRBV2 CASSLREPNTEAFF TGTGCCAGCAGCCTCCGGGAACCGAACACTGAAGCTTTCTTT
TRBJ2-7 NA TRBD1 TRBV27 CASSYRGRVREQYF TGTGCCAGCAGTTACAGGGGGCGCGTCCGCGAGCAGTACTTC
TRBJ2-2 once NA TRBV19 CASSNKIANTGELFF TGTGCCAGTAGTAATAAAATCGCGAACACCGGGGAGCTGTTTTTT
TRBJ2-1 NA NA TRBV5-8 CASSRGLGRNNEQFF TGTGCCAGCAGCCGAGGACTCGGCCGTAACAATGAGCAGTTCTTC
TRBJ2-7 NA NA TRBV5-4 CASSFGGRPYEQYF TGTGCCAGCAGCTTCGGAGGCCGCCCCTACGAGCAGTACTTC
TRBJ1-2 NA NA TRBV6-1 CASSESRVGGGYTF TGTGCCAGCAGTGAATCCAGGGTAGGAGGTGGCTACACCTTC
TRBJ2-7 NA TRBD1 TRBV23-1 CASGTASYEQYF TGCGCCAGCGGGACAGCCTCCTACGAGCAGTACTTC
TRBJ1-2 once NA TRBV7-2 CASSLDRALYGYTF TGTGCCAGCAGCTTAGACAGGGCCCTCTATGGCTACACCTTC
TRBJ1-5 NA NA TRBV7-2 CASSLTGNQPQHF TGTGCCAGCAGCTTAACTGGGAATCAGCCCCAGCATTTT
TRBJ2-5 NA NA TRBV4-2 CASSQSSMYQETQYF TGTGCCAGCAGCCAATCCTCGATGTACCAAGAGACCCAGTACTTC
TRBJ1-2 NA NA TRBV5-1 CASSAHYAEGYTF TGCGCCAGCAGCGCCCACTATGCCGAGGGCTACACCTTC
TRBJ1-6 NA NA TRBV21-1 CASSKKGDSLNSPLHF TGTGCCAGCAGCAAAAAAGGGGACAGCCTAAATTCACCCCTCCACTTT
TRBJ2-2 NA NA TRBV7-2 CASSQSISPNTGELFF TGTGCCAGCAGCCAGAGTATATCACCGAACACCGGGGAGCTGTTTTTT
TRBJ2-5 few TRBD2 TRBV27 CASSMGLAGRLTQYF TGTGCCAGCAGTATGGGACTAGCGGGGAGGTTGACCCAGTACTTC
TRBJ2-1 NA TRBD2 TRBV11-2 CASSLDRGVHEQFF TGTGCCAGCAGCTTAGATCGGGGGGTCCATGAGCAGTTCTTC
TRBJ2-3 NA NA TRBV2 CASSGRGRDTDTQYF TGTGCCAGCAGTGGAAGGGGAAGGGACACAGATACGCAGTATTTT
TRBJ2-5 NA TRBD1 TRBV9 CASSVSNRGAQETQYF TGTGCCAGCAGCGTTAGTAACAGGGGGGCACAAGAGACCCAGTACTTC
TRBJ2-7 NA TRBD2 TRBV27 CASSTLAGGGEQYF TGTGCCAGCAGCACCCTAGCGGGAGGGGGTGAGCAGTACTTC
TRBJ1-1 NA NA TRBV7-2 CASSLGTDNTEAFF TGTGCCAGCAGCTTAGGGACAGATAACACTGAAGCTTTCTTT
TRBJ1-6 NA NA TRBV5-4 CASSWPGSLSPLHF TGTGCCAGCAGCTGGCCGGGATCACTTTCACCCCTCCACTTT